Given below is one T cell receptor beta chain in context. Its target antigen remains unknown. The sample holds no much larger clone one base away, and base qualities are not on file. The sample is drawn from a study of T cells after yellow fever vaccination (dated by TCRdb to the late 2010s). Describing the broader study: Libraries from fractions with low cell numbers were prepared with the SMART-Seq v4 Ultra Low Input RNA kit. To follow T-cell clones before and after primary and booster YFV17D yellow fever vaccination, bulk TCR alpha and beta repertoires were sequenced over time. Two healthy male donors, one aged 18 to 30 and one aged 30 to 40 years, made up the cohort. Blood samples were taken at several timepoints before and after primary and secondary immunization, and bulk PBMC replicates and cell subsets were isolated. Findings and caveats that apply to the study as a whole: Because the study included only a couple of donors, the extent to which the findings can be generalized is limited. Most clones expanded after primary vaccination (about 96% of CD4 and 88% of CD8) were re-detected after the booster, suggesting that broad memory maintenance occurred. Compared with the primary T-cell response, the secondary T-cell response was faster but weaker, reaching its peak on day 5 rather than on day 15. Computational filtering was needed because FACS-sorted repertoires could contain abundant contaminating clonotypes from the bulk population. A small share of clonotypes occurred in both CD4 and CD8 compartments, likely arising from convergent recombination.

From the cysteine up to the phenylalanine, the CDR3 has a length of 14 residues. The only DNA kept is the CDR3, 42 bases in frame from the first base. V is reduced by 3 bases and J by 2 bases, leaving a spacing of 8 bases between them. Sequenced on an Illumina NovaSeq 6000. TCR cDNA was synthesized by 5'RACE template switching, which introduced a universal primer site and unique molecular identifiers. cDNA synthesis was primed from both the TCR alpha and TCR beta constant segments. Two PCR steps were used to amplify libraries, with sample barcodes and sequencing adapters being added in the second step. Sequencing of libraries was done on Illumina HiSeq 2500 (2x100 bp) or NovaSeq (2x150 bp). Concerning the study's data processing: Demultiplexing of reads and collapsing into UMI consensus sequences were performed with MIGEC, and V(D)J alignment was carried out with MiXCR. Vaccine-responding clonotypes were defined with edgeR using replicate PBMC samples, requiring FDR below 0.01 and a log2 fold change above 5 up to day 15. Each bulk clonotype received a CD4 or CD8 identity based on whether the sequenced CD4 or CD8 repertoire contained that clonotype at higher abundance. TCRdb handled the public reads itself, with Q25 trimming in fastp and clone calling in MiXCR, and kept productive beta chains. Here each entry gathers all rows of one CDR3 protein and keeps the most common genes and DNA. The authors' filters were not applied to this entry. The table for this sample lists about 350,000 distinct CDR3 sequences; roughly 3.9% of them were counted only once. The top ten hold about 22% of the sample.

This specimen's treatment or condition label, per the study, means: live attenuated yellow fever vaccine strain. At every blood-draw timepoint, two biological replicates of bulk PBMCs were collected. A standard Ficoll-Paque protocol was used to isolate PBMCs from peripheral blood. RNA was extracted with TriZol from bulk PBMCs, CD4 and CD8 fractions, and dextramer-positive and dextramer-negative fractions. The chain joins TRBV12-3 or TRBV12-4 to TRBJ1-5; TRBD1 could be the D gene, as 5 bases match. The TCR originated in a man aged 18-30 years who received the YFV17D yellow fever vaccine. The starting material was PBMCs, obtained 5 days after the yellow fever booster vaccination. The CDR3 loop reads CASSFRRGNQPQHF. The base sequence is TGTGCCAGCAGTTTTCGCAGGGGCAATCAGCCCCAGCATTTT.